This T cell receptor beta chain is drawn from a study of cytomegalovirus exposure and HLA in healthy donors. Whole-study results and caveats: In a later analysis, a genetic analysis reported fewer productive-TCR N-insertions in an Asian-associated ancestry cluster than the cohort average.

Note on this clone: The antigen is unknown.

Primers included in the PCR were 60 Vbeta and 13 Jbeta primers. Using immunoSEQ multiplex PCR, the repertoire was profiled, and TCRdb retains in-frame clones only, with some absent. Of 150,000 to 200,000 clones listed, 80% to 85% are singletons. Germline V gene lookup returns CDR1 SNHLY and CDR2 FYNNEI. V lost 8 bases and J 3 bases, leaving 17 bases between the germline ends. The CDR3 totals 14 residues. Sequencing used PBMCs. The chain combines TRBV2 with TRBJ2-7, with D unclear. The TCR was taken from a boy aged 10-17 years in good health and CMV-seronegative. The CDR3 is CASERVGSGYEQYF. The CDR3 DNA follows: TGTGCCAGCGAGAGAGTAGGCTCGGGCTACGAGCAGTACTTC.